This TCR beta chain comes out of a study of blood T cell repertoires in COVID-19. Profiled with immunoSEQ multiplex PCR; TCRdb holds only in-frame clones, not every one. The sample records roughly 300,000 clones, approximately 91% being singletons. Trimming removed 5 bases at V and 2 bases at J, with 16 bases between. The germline V gene has CDR1 SGHDT and CDR2 YYEEEE. The CDR3 runs to 15 residues. Sample: PBMCs or T cells enriched from blood (not recorded which). The V and J genes are TRBV5-6 and TRBJ2-5; D is ambiguous. The source is a woman in her forties with acute COVID-19. CDR3 in DNA: TGTGCCAGCAGTTGGAATACCGAGGAACAAGAGACCCAGTACTTC. The encoded protein is CASSWNTEEQETQYF.